The 26 T cell receptor beta chains reported below all come from one sample, sequenced in a study of Ad26.COV2.S vaccination and SARS-CoV-2 variants. Method: immunoSEQ multiplex PCR; TCRdb's copy keeps in-frame clones and lacks some. The sample comprises about 350,000 clones, more than 75% of which are singletons, and around 3.5% rests with the top ten. Treatment specified: roughly 18 received Ad26.COV2.S at low or high dose, single or two shots; about 5 received placebo; per-sample allocation not given. Sampling was done on day 63 after the first vaccine or placebo injection. Here the sequenced sample was peripheral blood, taken in a trial of Ad26.COV2.S vaccine versus placebo. These receptors all stem from a person between 18 and 60 years old who received the Ad26.COV2.S COVID-19 vaccine or a placebo.

V is TRBV11-3 and J is TRBJ2-5, with 8 bases identical to TRBD1. The CDR3 is 13 amino acids. J lost 4 bases, V lost 4 bases, and 2 bases had no gene match. CDR1 is SGHNT, CDR2 YENEEA, per germline. CDR3 amino acids: CASSSDRGETQYF. In DNA, the CDR3 is TGTGCCAGCAGCTCCGACAGGGGAGAGACCCAGTACTTC. Full variable domain (outside the CDR3, taken from reference TRBV11-3 and TRBJ2-5): EAGVVQSPRYKIIEKKQPVAFWCNPISGHNTLYWYLQNLGQGPELLIRYENEEAVDDSQLPKDRFSAERLKGVDSTLKIQPAELGDSAVYLCASSSDRGETQYFGPGTRLLVL.

The chain has TRBV19 and TRBJ1-2; 7 positions match TRBD1. The CDR3 has 14 amino acids. Germline V CDR1 and CDR2: LNHDA, SQIVND (reference sequence). V trimming: 5 bases; J trimming: 3 bases; junction bases outside the gene matches: 6. The CDR3 loop reads CASSVGGTDYGYTF. The CDR3, as DNA: TGTGCCAGTAGTGTTGGCGGGACAGACTATGGCTACACCTTC.

This chain connects TRBV4-2 to TRBJ1-5, with 10 bases matching TRBD1. CDR1 is LGHNA, CDR2 YNFKEQ, per germline. V shed 0 bases, J shed 0 bases, and the junction held 14 bases outside the gene matches. The CDR3 is made up of 21 amino acids. In DNA form, the CDR3 reads TGTGCCAGCAGCCAAGATCGGGGCTTGGGGACAGGGGCGGTTAGCAATCAGCCCCAGCATTTT. Protein: CASSQDRGLGTGAVSNQPQHF.

About this clone itself: Germline and junction disagree at one end, which may indicate a read error. The DNA for the CDR3 is TGTGCTAGCAGCCCAAGACAGGGGTACACCGGGGAGCTGTTTTTT. This codes for CASSPRQGYTGELFF. This sequence joins TRBV7-7 and TRBJ2-2; 8 nucleotides match TRBD1. Germline V gives CDR1 SSHAT, CDR2 FNYEAQ (reference sequence). There are 15 residues in the CDR3.

CDR3 amino acids: CASRGLLSTDTQYF. CDR3 DNA: TGTGCCAGCAGAGGACTACTTAGCACAGATACGCAGTATTTT. The rearrangement uses TRBV9 and TRBJ2-3, with D possibly being TRBD2 (6 bases). The CDR3 is 14 amino acids. Germline V gene data show CDR1 as SGDLS and CDR2 as YYNGEE. Trimming removed 5 bases at V and 0 bases at J, with 10 bases between.

This clone was counted a few times. The rearrangement uses TRBV7-6 and TRBJ1-5; TRBD1 agrees at 10 bases. J was trimmed by 2 bases and V by 5 bases; bases with no gene match: 6. The length of the CDR3 is 16 residues. Germline CDR1 reads SGHVS; CDR2 reads FNYEAQ. The CDR3 nucleotides read TGTGCCAGCAGCCCTGCGGGGACAGGGGGCAATCAGCCCCAGCATTTT. It translates to CASSPAGTGGNQPQHF.

The V gene is TRBV15, the J gene TRBJ2-3; either TRBD1 or TRBD2 may fit D (5 bases each). Germline CDR1 LNHNV, CDR2 YYDKDF (reference sequence). V lost 5 bases, J lost 4 bases, and 19 bases lay in between. The CDR3 totals 16 residues. As DNA, the CDR3 is TGTGCCACCAGCCCCCGGGACCTCTTCACGTCAGATACGCAGTATTTT. As protein: CATSPRDLFTSDTQYF.

This clone was seen once. This chain joins TRBV3-1 (or the pseudogene TRBV3-2) and TRBJ1-1; D remains ambiguous. CDR3 length equals 12 residues. In germline, CDR1 is LGHDT, CDR2 YNNKEL (reference sequence). The ends were cut back, 4 bases at V and 7 bases at J, with 10 bases in the middle. The CDR3 region has the DNA TGTGCCAGCAGCCCGCCCGCCGGTGAAGCTTTCTTT. This sequence encodes CASSPPAGEAFF.

The chain joins TRBV9 to TRBJ2-3; D is uncertain. Trimming took off 0 bases at V and 1 base at J, with 9 bases between the two ends. The germline gives CDR1 SGDLS, CDR2 YYNGEE. This CDR3 region has 15 residues. The CDR3 reads CASSVGTSGTDTQYF. The CDR3, as DNA: TGTGCCAGCAGCGTAGGCACGTCGGGCACAGATACGCAGTATTTT.

V gene TRBV19 combines with J gene TRBJ2-1; D not certain. V lost 4 bases to trimming and J lost 4 bases, with 17 bases between them. Germline CDR1 is LNHDA and CDR2 is SQIVND (reference sequence). The CDR3 covers 16 residues. CDR3 loop: CASSTTELQGYNEQFF. The CDR3 region has the DNA TGTGCCAGTAGTACCACAGAGTTACAAGGGTACAATGAGCAGTTCTTC.

In its sample, this clone was seen once. The chain joins TRBV6-5 to TRBJ2-2; D uncertain. Germline V lookup: CDR1 MNHEY, CDR2 SVGAGI. This CDR3 has 11 amino acids. V gave up 8 bases and J gave up 7 bases, with 8 bases separating them. CDR3 amino acids: CASGRNGELFF. As DNA, the CDR3 is TGTGCCAGCGGGCGGAACGGGGAGCTGTTTTTT.

This clone was recorded only once. V gene TRBV5-1 combines with J gene TRBJ2-2; perhaps TRBD1 as D (5 bases). Germline loops: CDR1 SGHRS, CDR2 YFSETQ. The V gene lost 8 bases and the J gene lost 3 bases, with 26 bases spanning the gap. The CDR3 is 18 amino acids. As DNA, the CDR3 is TGCGCCAGGAAACGAAGGCGGCCAGGGCCTAGGGACACCGGGGAGCTGTTTTTT. It specifies CARKRRRPGPRDTGELFF.

The chain carries TRBV5-4 and TRBJ1-1; maybe TRBD1 (6 bases). Trimming took off 0 bases at V and 3 bases at J, with 12 bases between the two ends. CDR1 and CDR2 (germline): SGHNT, YYREEE (reference sequence). This CDR3 contains 15 residues. CDR3 sequence reads: CASSLGGLLDTEAFF. The CDR3, as DNA: TGTGCCAGCAGCTTGGGGGGGCTGTTGGACACTGAAGCTTTCTTT.

This clone has only one observation. V gene TRBV6-4 combines with J gene TRBJ1-1; no clear D gene. V was shortened by 0 bases and J by 12 bases, with 11 bases between the two germline ends. This CDR3 is built from 12 residues. CDR1 MRHNA and CDR2 SNTAGT come from the germline V gene. The CDR3 region has the DNA TGTGCCAGCAGTGACTCGATGCGGACGACTTTCTTT. Its translation is CASSDSMRTTFF.

This chain uses TRBV7-8 with TRBJ2-1, with 9 bases identical to TRBD1. The CDR3 runs to 13 residues. Trimming at V came to 1 base and at J to 10 bases, leaving 2 bases not matched to a gene. Germline V gives CDR1 SGHVS, CDR2 FQNEAQ. CDR3 coding DNA: TGTGCCAGCAGCTTAGGGACAGGGGACGAGCAGTTCTTC. Protein sequence: CASSLGTGDEQFF.

V is TRBV18 and J is TRBJ2-2; D is possibly TRBD2 (6 bases). The germline CDR1 and CDR2 sequences are KGHSH and LQKENI. This CDR3 is 15 amino acids long. V was cut by 1 base and J by 6 bases, with 12 bases left in between. Here the CDR3 DNA reads TGTGCCAGCTCACCACTTGGAGGGTTCGCCGGGGAGCTGTTTTTT. Its protein is CASSPLGGFAGELFF. Full variable domain (outside the CDR3, taken from reference TRBV18 and TRBJ2-2): NAGVMQNPRHLVRRRGQEARLRCSPMKGHSHVYWYRQLPEEGLKFMVYLQKENIIDESGMPKERFSAEFPKEGPSILRIQQVVRGDSAAYFCASSPLGGFAGELFFGEGSRLTVL.

The chain uses TRBV6-5 and TRBJ1-2; 8 positions agree with TRBD1. The CDR3 length is 12 residues. V lost 8 bases to trimming and J lost 4 bases; unmatched junction nucleotides: 3. Per germline, CDR1 MNHEY and CDR2 SVGAGI. The CDR3 protein is CASRQGSYGYTF. DNA of the CDR3: TGTGCCAGCCGACAGGGGAGCTATGGCTACACCTTC.

The chain has TRBV5-6 and TRBJ1-4; D remains ambiguous. There are 14 residues in the CDR3. V was cut by 4 bases and J by 4 bases, with 11 bases left in between. Germline V gene lookup returns CDR1 SGHDT and CDR2 YYEEEE. CDR3 bases: TGTGCCAGCAGCATACAGAACTATAATGAAAAACTGTTTTTT. Its translation: CASSIQNYNEKLFF.

The rearrangement joins TRBV11-2 to TRBJ1-1; a possible D gene is TRBD1 (5 bases). Trimming removed 7 bases at V and 4 bases at J, with 19 bases between. The germline gives CDR1 SGHAT, CDR2 FQNNGV. The CDR3 totals 15 residues. This chain's CDR3 is CASTRSGPLVTEAFF. The CDR3 DNA sequence: TGTGCCAGCACACGATCGGGACCGCTTGTCACTGAAGCTTTCTTT. The full variable domain, in which reference TRBV11-2 and TRBJ1-1 provide the parts outside the CDR3, is EAGVAQSPRYKIIEKRQSVAFWCNPISGHATLYWYQQILGQGPKLLIQFQNNGVVDDSQLPKDRFSAERLKGVDSTLKIQPAKLEDSAVYLCASTRSGPLVTEAFFGQGTRLTVV.

V gene TRBV2 combines with J gene TRBJ1-6; the D gene is possibly TRBD1 (5 bases). V lost 5 bases and J lost 9, with 11 bases in between. The CDR3 has 13 amino acids. Germline V gene sequence: CDR1 SNHLY, CDR2 FYNNEI. The CDR3 DNA reads as TGTGCCAGCAGTCCAGGGAGGGGTTCACCCCTCCACTTT. As protein: CASSPGRGSPLHF.

Turning to this clone: The sample has other DNA sequences that encode this CDR3 too. This rearrangement joins TRBV5-6 to TRBJ1-3; D remains unclear. Trimming cost V 0 bases and J 4 bases, with 5 bases left between them. This CDR3 has 13 residues. CDR1 is SGHDT and CDR2 is YYEEEE in the germline V gene. As DNA, the CDR3 is TGTGCCAGCAGCTTGGGGCAGGGAAACACCATATATTTT. This translates into CASSLGQGNTIYF.

The chain joins TRBV19 to TRBJ2-2, with 8 bases matching TRBD2. Losses at the gene ends were 7 bases for V and 4 bases for J; bases not matched to a gene: 8. The CDR3 is made up of 15 amino acids. The germline V gene has CDR1 LNHDA and CDR2 SQIVND (reference sequence). The CDR3 loop is CASTHGGGTTGELFF. CDR3 nucleotide sequence: TGTGCCAGTACCCACGGGGGGGGGACCACCGGGGAGCTGTTTTTT.

DNA of the CDR3: TGTGCCAGCAGTGAAAATGGGGCTGACAATGAGCAGTTCTTC. Residues: CASSENGADNEQFF. This rearrangement joins TRBV6-1 to TRBJ2-1, with a tentative D call TRBD1 (5 bases). Germline assignment: CDR1 MNHNS and CDR2 SASEGT. The CDR3 spans 14 residues. V was clipped by 2 bases and J by 5 bases, with 10 bases between them.

This clone was picked up a small number of times. V is TRBV3-1 (or the pseudogene TRBV3-2) and J is TRBJ2-7; TRBD2 aligns across 11 bases. Germline assignment: CDR1 LGHDT and CDR2 YNNKEL (reference sequence). There are 16 residues in the CDR3. V lost 2 bases and J lost 3; bases outside the gene matches: 6. CDR3: CASSQMSSGGFYEQYF. The CDR3 coding sequence is TGTGCCAGCAGCCAAATGTCTAGCGGGGGGTTCTACGAGCAGTACTTC.

The J gene is TRBJ2-7, the V gene TRBV20-1, with 10 bases fitting TRBD1. Looked up from germline, CDR1 is DFQATT and CDR2 is SNEGSKA (reference sequence). Trimming cost V 3 bases and J 4 bases; bases outside gene matches: 12. The CDR3 consists of 16 residues. The CDR3 sequence is CSASKLPGQGIYEQYF. The CDR3 region has the DNA TGCAGTGCTAGTAAGCTTCCGGGACAGGGGATATACGAGCAGTACTTC.

The V call is TRBV12-5, the J call TRBJ2-1; the D is unclear. The CDR3 is 11 amino acids. CDR1 and CDR2 (germline): LGHNT, FRNRAP. Trimming stripped 2 bases from V and 6 bases from J, with 2 bases between. The CDR3 DNA is TGTGCTAGTGGTTTGCTCAATGAGCAGTTCTTC. The encoded protein is CASGLLNEQFF.